The present TCR beta chain was sequenced within a study of blood T cell repertoires in COVID-19. On the study more broadly: Italy, Spain and the United States were the sources of the convalescent and acute COVID-19 samples. Sample material is recorded as cDNA or gDNA derived from T cells, B-cell-depleted T cells, or PBMCs.

In Seattle, patients joined the study during active infection and were tracked longitudinally. Under the authors' procedure: For nucleated cells, counts were estimated from reference gene primer amplification. Data came from immunoSEQ multiplex PCR; TCRdb stores just in-frame clones and leaves some out. V, J and clone size derive from that table, while D and trimming were established from the DNA sequence. The table shows 200,000 to 300,000 clones, with nearly 95% occurring only once. The sequenced material came from peripheral blood. The receptor comes from a man younger than 45 with COVID-19, enrolled during active disease.

CDR3 sequence: CASSPTGQTYEQYF. DNA for the CDR3: TGCGCCAGCAGCCCGACGGGACAGACCTACGAGCAGTACTTC. The chain is built from TRBV5-1 and TRBJ2-7; 7 bases are a match to TRBD1. Per germline, CDR1 SGHRS and CDR2 YFSETQ. The CDR3 runs to 14 residues. V dropped 4 bases and J dropped 2; count of bases not matched to a gene: 6.